This T cell receptor (beta chain) was found in a study of blood T cells in healthy people across ages. Study-wide points: More naive CD4+ cells and higher diversity marked long-lived donors relative to aged donors. Estimates drawn from one million T cells were deemed to understate diversity.

Primers used in a second PCR of about 6 to 11 cycles were a sample-barcoded 5' primer and a J-beta primer mix. Researchers report that each sample yielded at least 2.5 million CDR3-containing paired-end reads. Each CDR3 protein gets one entry after TCRdb re-called the 5' RACE reads with MiXCR. The sample lists around 1.5 million distinct CDR3 sequences, around 59% occurring once. This CDR3 contains 14 residues. Trimming removed 7 bases from V and 8 bases from J; junction bases left unmatched: 12. Germline values: CDR1 MDHEN, CDR2 SYDVKM. Notes on this clonotype: The target antigen is unknown.

The TCR originated in a man aged 18 to 29 in good health. The sample taken for sequencing was blood. The chain recombines TRBV28 with TRBJ1-2, with TRBD1 identical over 8 bases. This CDR3 reads CASTRTGQGDGYTF. DNA for the CDR3: TGTGCCAGCACCCGGACAGGGCAGGGGGACGGCTACACCTTC.